These 4 T cell receptor beta chains originate from one sample sequenced in a study of identical twins. TCRdb redid the calling of the 5' RACE reads with MiXCR, one entry per CDR3 protein. This sample yields approximately 1.8 million distinct CDR3 sequences, of which about 32% are seen a single time; about 0.3% belongs to the top ten. The source material was cord blood. The receptors here all came from a newborn girl in good health.

This clonotype was detected a few times. The gene calls are TRBV5-1 and TRBJ2-5; no definite D call. V gave up 3 bases and J gave up 1 base, with 7 bases separating them. Germline CDR1 reads SGHRS; CDR2 reads YFSETQ. The CDR3 contains 13 residues. CDR3 amino acids: CASSWAGQETQYF. CDR3 nucleotides: TGCGCCAGCAGCTGGGCAGGCCAAGAGACCCAGTACTTC.

The chain uses TRBV20-1 and TRBJ1-5; TRBD1 might be the D (6 bases). The CDR3 runs to 13 residues. Deletions cut 6 bases from V and 4 bases from J, with 13 bases between. Germline loops: CDR1 DFQATT, CDR2 SNEGSKA (reference sequence). The CDR3 DNA reads TGCAGTGCCCTCGCGGGGGCTAATCAGCCCCAGCATTTT. It yields the protein CSALAGANQPQHF.

The chain recombines TRBV4-1 with TRBJ1-4; D call uncertain. CDR3 size: 16 residues. With 3 bases removed from V and 2 bases from J, the gap between germline ends came to 13 bases. CDR1 MGHRA and CDR2 YSYEKL come from the germline V gene. CDR3 bases: TGCGCCAGCAGCCATTCCCCGGTGACCACTAATGAAAAACTGTTTTTT. Translated: CASSHSPVTTNEKLFF.

The chain employs TRBV5-6 and TRBJ1-2; a weak D match, TRBD1 (6 bases). Germline loops: CDR1 SGHDT, CDR2 YYEEEE. V lost 5 bases to trimming and J lost 3 bases, with 23 bases between them. This CDR3 is built from 17 residues. As DNA, the CDR3 is TGTGCCAGCAGGCCTAGGGGGGCGCGGTATCTTGACTATGGCTACACCTTC. Translation gives CASRPRGARYLDYGYTF.